This T cell receptor beta chain comes out of a study of cytomegalovirus exposure and HLA in healthy donors. The study, taken as a whole, reports: Some public TCRs appeared in many individuals, while most sequences were rare.

The PCR made use of 60 Vbeta and 13 Jbeta primers. Using immunoSEQ multiplex PCR, the repertoire was profiled, and TCRdb retains in-frame clones only, with some absent. The sample consists of 150,000 to 180,000 clones, roughly 80% of them appearing once. The CDR3 runs to 13 residues. With 4 bases removed from V and 5 bases from J, the gap between germline ends came to 9 bases. Per the germline V gene, CDR1 is SNHLY and CDR2 is FYNNEI. Concerning this clone: The antigen remains undetermined.

Sequencing used PBMCs. This sequence originates from a woman in her thirties or forties in good health and CMV-seronegative. This sequence joins TRBV2 and TRBJ2-4; D remains unclear. CDR3 DNA sequence: TGTGCCAGCAGTGTAAATCGGGAAAACATTCAGTACTTC. Protein sequence: CASSVNRENIQYF. Combining the CDR3 with reference TRBV2 and TRBJ2-4 gives the whole variable domain EPEVTQTPSHQVTQMGQEVILRCVPISNHLYFYWYRQILGQKVEFLVSFYNNEISEKSEIFDDQFSVERPDGSNFTLKIRSTKLEDSAMYFCASSVNRENIQYFGAGTRLSVL.